The sequence of this T cell receptor (beta chain) was determined in a study of naive and memory T cell subsets (dated by TCRdb to the late 2010s). About the full investigation: According to the figure summarizing the samples, there were around ten blood donors, 7 tuberculin skin test biopsies and 3 saline control biopsies. Usually PCR2 was run as a SYBR Green qPCR and stopped at a set threshold, although low-input samples could use end-point PCR (approximately 6 cycles) instead.

The study described a robust, sensitive protocol for amplifying, sequencing and analyzing TCRs, using 3' ligation of a UMI-containing oligonucleotide to TCR cDNA. Whole blood analysis involved drawing 2 to 2.5 ml of peripheral blood from adult healthy volunteers into Tempus tubes and then extracting RNA following the manufacturer's instructions. Total RNA was treated with RQ1 DNase, without cell sorting, prior to reverse transcription, with an input of 1 to 1000 ng being targeted. Libraries were prepared from skin biopsies and whole blood to test how robust the pipeline was in samples where T cells are a minority population. The full study reports these points: The RNA-based method was acknowledged as potentially sensitive to TCR transcript changes with T cell activation and differentiation.

A word on this clonotype: No antigen is known for it. Per-nucleotide qualities are absent, and no much larger clonotype sits a single base away.

Measured from the cysteine to the phenylalanine, the CDR3 is 15 residues long. Only the CDR3 region is kept as DNA, spanning 45 bases read in frame from base 1. Deletion took 6 bases off V and 4 bases off J, with a span of 17 bases between the germline ends. According to the germline V gene, CDR1 reads MNHEY and CDR2 reads SVGAGI. Receptor libraries were prepared by 5' RACE. Four rounds of PCR, run with the SP2 primer together with nested alpha and beta constant region primers, were used to amplify the ligated cDNA. For the blood and skin samples, TCR RNA was reverse transcribed with SuperScript IV using primers for the alpha and beta constant regions. An oligonucleotide carrying the Illumina SP2 primer and a UMI was ligated to the 3' end of the cDNA by means of T4 RNA ligase 1. The 12-nucleotide UMI was composed of two random hexamers separated by an eight-base spacer, which was included to prevent hairpin formation. From the second PCR onward, TCR alpha and beta chain libraries were processed separately, and dual indexing was applied for multiplexing. After pooling, the indexed libraries were analyzed by capillary electrophoresis and sequenced on either an Illumina MiSeq or NextSeq. To boost base diversity and improve cluster recognition, PhiX DNA at roughly 4.5-8% was spiked into the libraries. For the original study's pipeline: Demultiplexor pulled UMIs out of read 2, joined the UMIs with the TCR sequence from read 1, and separated reads according to sample indices. V and J genes and V-J junctions were identified by Decombinator, and each TCR was assigned a five-part identifier that included V and J deletions. UMIs were used by Collapsinator to correct sequencing errors and PCR amplification heterogeneity, so that a UMI-based abundance was obtained for each TCR. CDR3Translator turned identifiers into nucleotide sequence, translated that sequence into amino acids, and pulled out CDR3 regions based on terminal motifs. After normalization to the amount of input RNA, the error-corrected alpha and beta TCR counts from blood and from skin were compared. Using fastp at Q25 and MiXCR, TCRdb reprocessed the public reads and kept productive beta chains. Each CDR3 protein gets just one entry, which takes the most common genes and DNA from the rows behind it. The V and J calls shown here were made by TCRdb, not taken from the authors' results. A total of 50,000 or so distinct CDR3 sequences appear in this sample, around 7.7% of them only once. The ten largest clonotypes hold 8% to 10% of the sample.

This sequence uses TRBV6-5 and TRBJ2-3, with the D gene possibly TRBD1 or TRBD2, each one fitting 5 bases. This clonotype originated in a male donor in good health. The bases read TGTGCCAGCAGACTAGACAGATATATTTCAGATACGCAGTATTTT. Translated, this gives CASRLDRYISDTQYF.